Below are 9 T cell receptor beta chains sequenced from a single sample in a study of blood T cell repertoires in COVID-19. TCRdb's table, derived via immunoSEQ multiplex PCR, lists solely in-frame clones and lacks some. The profile shows about 260,000 clones, approximately 86% of them singletons. The sequenced material came from peripheral blood. The receptors originated from a man aged 25 to 40 with active or convalescent COVID-19.

The chain has TRBV6-2 or TRBV6-3 and TRBJ2-2; D call uncertain. V was cut by 0 bases and J by 8 bases, with 16 bases left in between. This CDR3 comprises 16 residues. Per the germline V gene, CDR1 is MNHEY and CDR2 is SVGEGT. Here the CDR3 DNA reads TGTGCCAGCAGTTACTCTCCCCTCGGTCTTATTGGGGAGCTGTTTTTT. Protein: CASSYSPLGLIGELFF.

The chain employs TRBV5-1 and TRBJ2-3; D ambiguous. The CDR3 has 16 amino acids. Germline V gene lookup returns CDR1 SGHRS and CDR2 YFSETQ. V dropped 1 base and J dropped 2 bases, with 14 bases sitting between them. The CDR3 protein is CASSLPVLSDTDTQYF. DNA for the CDR3: TGCGCCAGCAGCTTGCCAGTACTATCCGACACAGATACGCAGTATTTT.

V is TRBV6-1 and J is TRBJ1-5; 9 nucleotides match TRBD1. The germline V gene encodes CDR1 MNHNS and CDR2 SASEGT. The V segment lost 1 base and the J segment 5 bases; nucleotides outside the gene matches: 3. The CDR3 has 15 residues. CDR3: CASSEEGQGYQPQHF. In DNA form, the CDR3 reads TGTGCCAGCAGTGAAGAGGGACAGGGATATCAGCCCCAGCATTTT.

This chain connects TRBV18 to TRBJ1-3; D is possibly TRBD1 (5 bases). Germline-derived CDR1 and CDR2 are KGHSH and LQKENI. Between the trimmed V and J ends, which lost 3 bases and 2 bases, there was a span of 11 bases. The CDR3 extends over 15 amino acids. CDR3: CASSPTVRAGNTIYF. CDR3 DNA: TGTGCCAGCTCACCGACAGTTCGGGCTGGAAACACCATATATTTT.

V usage is TRBV19 and J usage is TRBJ1-1; TRBD1 agrees at 7 bases. The CDR3 sequence is 13 residues long. J was trimmed by 8 bases and V by 10 bases; bases with no gene match: 13. CDR1 and CDR2 (germline): LNHDA, SQIVND (reference sequence). DNA of the CDR3: TGTGCCACCAGACAGGGATTTTCTCTCGAAGCTTTCTTT. Its translation: CATRQGFSLEAFF.

This clone was detected only a few times. CDR3 sequence (DNA): TGCGCCAGCAGCCCGAAATCAGGGTTCTACGAGCAGTACTTC. Its translation: CASSPKSGFYEQYF. The V gene is TRBV4-1, the J gene TRBJ2-7, with D tentatively TRBD1 (5 bases). Germline V gene sequence: CDR1 MGHRA, CDR2 YSYEKL. V dropped 4 bases and J dropped 3 bases, with 13 bases sitting between them. The CDR3 has 14 residues.

This clone was observed a few times. The genes are TRBV3-1 (or the pseudogene TRBV3-2) and TRBJ1-4; 9 nucleotides align to TRBD1. Trimming at V came to 4 bases and at J to 8 bases, leaving 11 bases not matched to a gene. Germline V CDR1 and CDR2: LGHDT, YNNKEL (reference sequence). CDR3 size: 16 residues. The CDR3 DNA reads TGTGCCAGCAGCCTCGACCCTGGGACAGGGTACGAAAAACTGTTTTTT. Translating gives CASSLDPGTGYEKLFF.

The chain recombines TRBV6-5 with TRBJ2-5, with a tentative D call TRBD2 (5 bases). Trimming removed 1 base at V and 5 bases at J, with 17 bases between. Germline assignment: CDR1 MNHEY and CDR2 SVGAGI. The CDR3 sequence is 16 residues long. The DNA for the CDR3 is TGTGCCAGCAGTTACTTGGCGCTAGGAGCGGCTGAGACCCAGTACTTC. Protein sequence: CASSYLALGAAETQYF.

This chain links TRBV9 with TRBJ2-2; D is undetermined. The germline V gene has CDR1 SGDLS and CDR2 YYNGEE. V was clipped by 6 bases and J by 1 base, with 10 bases between them. The CDR3 runs to 14 residues. CDR3 coding DNA: TGTGCCAGCAAAGGTCCGGGGAACACCGGGGAGCTGTTTTTT. It yields the protein CASKGPGNTGELFF.